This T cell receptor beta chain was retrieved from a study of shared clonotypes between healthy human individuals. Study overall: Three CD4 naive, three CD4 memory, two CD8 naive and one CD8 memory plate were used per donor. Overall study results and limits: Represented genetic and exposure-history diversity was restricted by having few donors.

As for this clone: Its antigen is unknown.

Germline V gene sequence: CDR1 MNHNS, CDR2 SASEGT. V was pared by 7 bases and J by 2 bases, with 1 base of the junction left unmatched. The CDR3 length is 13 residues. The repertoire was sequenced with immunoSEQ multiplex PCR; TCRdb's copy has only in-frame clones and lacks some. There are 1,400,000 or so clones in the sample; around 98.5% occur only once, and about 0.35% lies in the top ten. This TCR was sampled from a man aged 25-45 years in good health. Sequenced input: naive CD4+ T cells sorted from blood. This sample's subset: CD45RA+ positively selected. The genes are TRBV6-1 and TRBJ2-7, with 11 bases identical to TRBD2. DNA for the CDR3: TGTGCCAGCATACTAGCGGGAGCCTACGAGCAGTACTTC. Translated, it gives CASILAGAYEQYF.